The 29 T cell receptor beta chains below come from one sample, sequenced in a study of T cell responses to AZD1222 COVID-19 vaccine. Assay: immunoSEQ multiplex PCR; the TCRdb copy retains only in-frame clones and omits some. The sample carries about 59,000 clones, 80% to 90% recorded once. The sequenced sample was peripheral blood, obtained 28 days after the second AZD1222 dose. These receptors originate from an adult who received the AZD1222 COVID-19 vaccine.

V gene TRBV6-5 combines with J gene TRBJ1-3; the D is unclear. V was clipped by 6 bases and J by 0 bases, with 9 bases between them. Germline CDR1 is MNHEY and CDR2 is SVGAGI. The CDR3 extends over 14 amino acids. CDR3 region: CASRTALSGNTIYF. The CDR3 coding sequence is TGTGCCAGCAGAACGGCCCTCTCTGGAAACACCATATATTTT.

For this clone: Germline is not matched at one junction end, which may reflect a read error. The chain employs TRBV7-7 and TRBJ2-2; D perhaps matches TRBD1 (6 bases). Germline CDR1 is SSHAT and CDR2 is FNYEAQ (reference sequence). This CDR3 comprises 18 residues. The CDR3 bases are TGTGCTAGCAGCCCTAGAGTAGGGGGTGCCGCGAACACCGGGGAGCTGTTTTTT. Amino acid sequence: CASSPRVGGAANTGELFF.

The J gene is TRBJ1-5, the V gene TRBV7-3, with D possibly TRBD1 on 6 matching bases. From germline, CDR1 is SGHTA and CDR2 FQGTGA. Trimming took off 1 base at V and 5 bases at J, with 6 bases between the two ends. The length of the CDR3 is 13 residues. CDR3 DNA sequence: TGTGCCAGCAGCTTAAAGGGGGATCAGCCCCAGCATTTT. Its translation: CASSLKGDQPQHF.

The J gene is TRBJ2-7, the V gene TRBV27; TRBD1 matches 12 bases. The CDR3 consists of 14 residues. V was pared by 7 bases and J by 7 bases, with 8 bases of the junction left unmatched. Germline V CDR1 and CDR2: MNHEY, SMNVEV (reference sequence). The CDR3 nucleotides read TGTGCCAGCAACCCGGGACAGGGGGCTCAAGAGCAGTACTTC. This translates into CASNPGQGAQEQYF.

J is TRBJ1-5 and V is TRBV6-2 or TRBV6-3, with 10 bases fitting TRBD1. V dropped 5 bases and J dropped 0; count of bases not matched to a gene: 4. This CDR3 spans 16 amino acids. In germline, CDR1 is MNHEY, CDR2 SVGEGT. CDR3 amino acids: CASSDRGPHSNQPQHF. CDR3 DNA sequence: TGTGCCAGCAGTGACAGGGGGCCTCATAGCAATCAGCCCCAGCATTTT.

The DNA of the CDR3 is TGCGCCAGCAGCTTGGCAGGAAAGAACACCGGGGAGCTGTTTTTT. The encoded protein is CASSLAGKNTGELFF. The rearrangement joins TRBV5-1 to TRBJ2-2; D gene uncertain. This CDR3 contains 15 residues. The ends were cut back, 0 bases at V and 1 base at J, with 7 bases in the middle. Germline V gene data show CDR1 as SGHRS and CDR2 as YFSETQ.

This clone was seen once. The chain is built from TRBV19 and TRBJ2-2; D unclear. In germline, CDR1 is LNHDA, CDR2 SQIVND (reference sequence). V was pared by 7 bases and J by 4 bases, with 7 bases between. The CDR3 spans 12 residues. This CDR3 reads CASKSRTGELFF. The CDR3 bases are TGTGCCAGTAAAAGCCGCACCGGGGAGCTGTTTTTT. Using reference TRBV19 and TRBJ2-2 for the parts outside the CDR3, the full variable domain is DGGITQSPKYLFRKEGQNVTLSCEQNLNHDAMYWYRQDPGQGLRLIYYSQIVNDFQKGDIAEGYSVSREKKESFPLTVTSAQKNPTAFYLCASKSRTGELFFGEGSRLTVL.

The CDR3 sequence: CTSSQVRGGSYNEQFF. The CDR3 DNA reads TGCACCAGCAGCCAAGTCAGGGGCGGGTCCTACAATGAGCAGTTCTTC. V gene TRBV1 combines with J gene TRBJ2-1; TRBD1 is taken as the D call from the table, unchecked against the DNA. TRBV1 is reported as a pseudogene. The CDR3 sequence is 16 residues long.

The J gene is TRBJ2-5, the V gene TRBV6-6; 7 positions agree with TRBD1. This CDR3 has 13 amino acids. CDR1 and CDR2 (germline): MNHNY, SVGAGI (reference sequence). The trim removed 3 bases at V and 7 bases at J, leaving 5 bases unmatched. This chain's CDR3 is CASSYGTVGTQYF. The CDR3 DNA sequence: TGTGCCAGCAGTTATGGGACAGTGGGGACCCAGTACTTC.

This clone has just one count. The V call is TRBV9, the J call TRBJ1-2, with 11 bases that match TRBD1. The junction had 10 bases not matched to a gene; V was cut back by 5 bases and J by 4 bases. Germline-derived CDR1 and CDR2 are SGDLS and YYNGEE. The CDR3 runs to 16 residues. CDR3 DNA: TGTGCCAGCAGTGATCGGACAGGGGGCTTCGCCTATGGCTACACCTTC. Its translation is CASSDRTGGFAYGYTF.

This clone was observed a single time. The rearrangement uses TRBV11-3 and TRBJ2-2; D ambiguous. V was trimmed by 5 bases and J by 4 bases, leaving 8 bases between them. In germline, CDR1 is SGHNT, CDR2 YENEEA. The CDR3 covers 13 residues. CDR3 coding DNA: TGTGCCAGCAGCCCAAGTGGCACCGGGGAGCTGTTTTTT. Translation: CASSPSGTGELFF.

The rearrangement uses TRBV27 and TRBJ2-3; possibly TRBD2 for D (6 bases). There are 12 residues in the CDR3. V gave up 6 bases and J gave up 10 bases, with 14 bases separating them. Per the germline V gene, CDR1 is MNHEY and CDR2 is SMNVEV (reference sequence). CDR3 protein: CASRGLQWPQYF. The CDR3, as DNA: TGTGCCAGCAGAGGACTACAGTGGCCGCAGTATTTT.

V is TRBV7-2 and J is TRBJ1-2, with TRBD1 identical over 12 bases. This CDR3 region has 15 residues. The germline CDR1 and CDR2 sequences are SGHTA and FQGNSA. V shed 6 bases and J 0 bases; nucleotides not matched to a gene: 2. The CDR3 DNA is TGTGCCAGCAGGGGACAGGGGGCTTCTAACTATGGCTACACCTTC. This sequence encodes CASRGQGASNYGYTF.

This clone was counted a few times. The chain joins TRBV29-1 to TRBJ2-7, with D perhaps TRBD1 (5 bases). The CDR3 contains 14 residues. In germline, CDR1 is SQVTM, CDR2 ANQGSEA. The germline V and J ends were trimmed by 4 bases and 0 bases, with 13 bases remaining between them. The CDR3 loop reads CSVARVRSSYEQYF. Here the CDR3 DNA reads TGCAGCGTTGCCAGGGTCCGAAGCTCCTACGAGCAGTACTTC.

The chain recombines TRBV2 with TRBJ1-6; D is possibly TRBD1 (5 bases). V lost 6 bases, J lost 10 bases, and 16 bases lay in between. The length of the CDR3 is 14 residues. Germline-derived CDR1 and CDR2 are SNHLY and FYNNEI. CDR3 loop: CASSREQDGSPLHF. In DNA form, the CDR3 reads TGTGCCAGCAGCAGAGAACAGGACGGGTCACCCCTCCACTTT. The full variable domain, its missing parts supplied by reference TRBV2 and TRBJ1-6, is EPEVTQTPSHQVTQMGQEVILRCVPISNHLYFYWYRQILGQKVEFLVSFYNNEISEKSEIFDDQFSVERPDGSNFTLKIRSTKLEDSAMYFCASSREQDGSPLHFGNGTRLTVT.

The chain links TRBV27 to TRBJ2-7, with TRBD2 matching 7 bases. Unmatched junction bases numbered 6, after V lost 2 bases and J lost 2 bases. The CDR3 has 15 amino acids. The germline CDR1 and CDR2 sequences are MNHEY and SMNVEV (reference sequence). The CDR3 sequence is CASSLVRERAYEQYF. The CDR3 DNA is TGTGCCAGCAGTTTAGTGCGGGAGAGAGCCTACGAGCAGTACTTC.

The chain recombines TRBV7-9 with TRBJ1-5; 7 bases are shared with TRBD1. The length of the CDR3 is 14 residues. Germline values: CDR1 SEHNR, CDR2 FQNEAQ (reference sequence). Unmatched junction bases numbered 6, after V lost 3 bases and J lost 7 bases. CDR3 sequence: CASSLTGSGQPQHF. In nucleotides, the CDR3 is TGTGCCAGCAGCTTGACAGGGAGCGGCCAGCCCCAGCATTTT.

V and J are TRBV9 and TRBJ2-3, with TRBD1 matching 8 bases. The CDR3 loop spans 14 amino acids. CDR1 and CDR2 (germline): SGDLS, YYNGEE. Unmatched junction bases numbered 5, after V lost 4 bases and J lost 4 bases. The CDR3 DNA is TGTGCCAGCAGCTCCAGGGGGCGGGCAGATACGCAGTATTTT. Translated, it gives CASSSRGRADTQYF.

This chain joins TRBV10-3 and TRBJ2-7; no clear D gene. The germline V and J ends were trimmed by 3 bases and 0 bases, with 9 bases remaining between them. This CDR3 spans 14 amino acids. Germline CDR1 is ENHRY and CDR2 is SYGVKD. The CDR3 here is CAISEKGFSYEQYF. The CDR3 DNA reads TGTGCCATCAGTGAAAAGGGATTCTCCTACGAGCAGTACTTC.

The chain employs TRBV10-3 and TRBJ1-1, with D possibly TRBD1 on 5 matching bases. The V end was cut by 2 bases, the J end by 10 bases, with 14 bases between. The CDR3 has 13 residues. Germline CDR1 and CDR2: ENHRY and SYGVKD. The CDR3 region is CAISETGESRAFF. CDR3 bases: TGTGCCATCAGTGAGACAGGAGAATCTCGAGCTTTCTTT.

The chain is built from TRBV7-8 and TRBJ1-2; D remains ambiguous. V was cut by 5 bases and J by 6 bases, with 13 bases left in between. The germline V gene has CDR1 SGHVS and CDR2 FQNEAQ. This CDR3 spans 13 amino acids. CDR3 sequence reads: CASSGGPANGYTF. In nucleotides, the CDR3 is TGTGCCAGCAGCGGCGGACCCGCCAATGGCTACACCTTC.

The V gene is TRBV10-1, the J gene TRBJ2-1, with 13 bases lining up with TRBD2. CDR1 is WNHNN and CDR2 is SYGVQD in the germline V gene (reference sequence). The trim removed 4 bases at V and 3 bases at J, leaving 3 bases unmatched. The CDR3 loop spans 16 amino acids. Here the CDR3 reads CASSGGTSGNYNEQFF. CDR3 bases: TGCGCCAGCAGTGGGGGGACTAGCGGGAACTACAATGAGCAGTTCTTC.

The genes are TRBV5-5 and TRBJ1-1, with TRBD1 identical over 8 bases. Trimming took 0 bases from V and 5 from J; bases not matched to a gene: 6. The length of the CDR3 is 15 residues. Per the germline V gene, CDR1 is SGHKS and CDR2 is YYEKEE (reference sequence). The DNA of the CDR3 is TGTGCCAGCAGCTTGGTTCAGGGGGCGCTAACTGAAGCTTTCTTT. It is translated as CASSLVQGALTEAFF.

This clone is a singleton in its sample. This chain links TRBV18 with TRBJ2-3; D remains unclear. CDR3 length equals 13 residues. Germline V lookup: CDR1 KGHSH, CDR2 LQKENI. Trimming took off 0 bases at V and 5 bases at J, with 6 bases between the two ends. CDR3 loop: CASSPPSLDTQYF. Written as DNA, the CDR3 is TGTGCCAGCTCACCACCGAGCCTAGATACGCAGTATTTT.

The V call is TRBV7-3, the J call TRBJ1-6; 8 bases match TRBD1. The CDR3 sequence is 14 residues long. Germline V lookup: CDR1 SGHTA, CDR2 FQGTGA. V lost 2 bases, J lost 7 bases, and 1 base stayed unmatched. CDR3 region: CASSLQGANSPLHF. The CDR3 DNA reads as TGTGCCAGCAGCTTACAGGGGGCAAATTCACCCCTCCACTTT.

This clone was recorded only once. V usage is TRBV18 and J usage is TRBJ1-1; D might be TRBD1 (5 bases). Trimming left V 3 bases short and J 1 base short, with 9 bases between. Looked up from germline, CDR1 is KGHSH and CDR2 is LQKENI. This CDR3 spans 14 amino acids. In DNA, the CDR3 is TGTGCCAGCTCACCGAGAGGGGAGAACACTGAAGCTTTCTTT. It translates to CASSPRGENTEAFF.

V gene TRBV6-2 or TRBV6-3 combines with J gene TRBJ2-2; no clear D gene. The V end was cut by 0 bases, the J end by 3 bases, with 5 bases between. Germline CDR1 MNHEY, CDR2 SVGEGT. The CDR3 extends over 14 amino acids. The CDR3 reads CASSYSFHTGELFF. CDR3 in DNA: TGTGCCAGCAGTTACTCGTTCCACACCGGGGAGCTGTTTTTT.

This clone was seen just once. This sequence joins TRBV7-2 and TRBJ2-7, with TRBD2 matching over 15 bases. The J segment lost 9 bases and the V segment lost 8 bases, leaving 5 bases of the junction unmatched. CDR1 SGHTA and CDR2 FQGNSA come from the germline V gene. CDR3 length: 13 amino acids. CDR3 protein: CASGLAGGAGQYF. Written as DNA, the CDR3 is TGTGCCAGCGGACTAGCGGGGGGGGCTGGGCAGTACTTC.

The rearrangement uses TRBV6-1 and TRBJ1-2; 8 nucleotides agree with TRBD1. Germline assignment: CDR1 MNHNS and CDR2 SASEGT. The CDR3 runs to 15 residues. V gave up 3 bases and J gave up 3 bases; unmatched junction bases: 6. CDR3 DNA: TGTGCCAGCAGTGACAACAGGGGGACGGACTATGGCTACACCTTC. Protein: CASSDNRGTDYGYTF.